This T cell receptor (beta chain) was identified during a study of T cell repertoires in cytomegalovirus infection. Study in general: Well-studied HLA-B-restricted CMV epitopes were used in the study alongside recently identified HLA-C-restricted ones. TCR beta signatures that were public indicated CMV infection and matching HLA type. Whole-study findings and limits: Ex vivo, HLA-C-restricted CMV-specific TCR beta clonotypes prevailed over the rest of the response.

V was clipped by 6 bases and J by 5 bases; unmatched bases: 5. This CDR3 region has 14 residues. Germline lookup yields CDR1 MNHGY and CDR2 SAAAGT. Comments on this clonotype: The antigen remains unidentified.

TCRdb ran MiXCR on the reads and lists one entry per CDR3 protein. The data hold about 120,000 distinct CDR3 sequences, with about 30% observed a single time. V is TRBV6-8 and J is TRBJ1-5, with 9 bases identical to TRBD1. The source of this sequence is a human donor in good health (CMV status not recorded). Some clones in this sample may be carry-over from other donors' samples. The sequencing used CD8+ T cells from cultured PBMCs, collected from culture after CMV antigen stimulation. The CDR3 DNA reads as TGTGCCAGCAGAGCGACAGGGGGATATCAGCCCCAGCATTTT. It encodes CASRATGGYQPQHF.